Listed below are T cell receptor beta chains from one sample, sequenced in a study of cytotoxic CD8 clonotypes in ibrutinib-treated CLL. Sequencing was performed with immunoSEQ multiplex PCR; in TCRdb, only in-frame clones are kept and a portion is missing. This sample has just over 200,000 clones; 70% occur once, and the top ten carry approximately 6%. Material: PBMCs, obtained after 12 months of ibrutinib treatment. The receptors come from a human donor with chronic lymphocytic leukemia. Both conserved end residues are trimmed from each CDR3. The order of the fields is J gene, V gene, CDR3 protein.

J: TRBJ2-7; V: TRBV6-6; CDR3: ASTGTSKNEQY
J: TRBJ2-7; V: TRBV5-1; CDR3: ASSLASGRLGEQY
J: TRBJ2-3; V: TRBV5-5; CDR3: ASSYTRPSTDTQY
J: TRBJ2-2; V: TRBV30; CDR3: AWSVPGQYTGELF
J: TRBJ2-5; V: TRBV2; CDR3: ASRTGWQTQETQY
J: TRBJ2-7; V: TRBV18; CDR3: ASSSEGTESYEQY
J: TRBJ1-1; V: TRBV7-3; CDR3: ASSLGQGFTEAF
J: TRBJ2-1; V: TRBV6-1; CDR3: ASTKPNLRDEQF
J: TRBJ2-1; V: TRBV5-1; CDR3: ASSLLSQGVNEQF
J: TRBJ1-3; V: TRBV6-1; CDR3: ASSLTVPSGNTIY
J: TRBJ2-7; V: TRBV5-1; CDR3: SWGEWSYEQY
J: TRBJ1-2; V: TRBV6-5; CDR3: ASSYSYRYGYT
J: TRBJ2-7; V: TRBV10-2; CDR3: ASSELVADEQY
J: TRBJ1-1; V: TRBV11-2; CDR3: ASSFHTEAF
J: TRBJ2-3; V: TRBV11-3; CDR3: ASALGSRTDTQY
J: TRBJ2-1; V: TRBV28; CDR3: ASRPSGSKNEQF
J: TRBJ2-7; V: TRBV27; CDR3: ASSLKLAGYYEQY
J: TRBJ2-7; V: TRBV9; CDR3: ASSVVSGSYEQY
J: TRBJ1-1; V: TRBV27; CDR3: ASSFVFDPNAEAF
J: TRBJ2-1; V: TRBV5-1; CDR3: ASSWGLASSYNEQF
J: TRBJ2-2; V: TRBV10-2; CDR3: ASSDGLAGPGELF
J: TRBJ2-1; V: TRBV14; CDR3: ASSQVTGIANEQF
J: TRBJ1-5; V: TRBV18; CDR3: ASSPGGRGNQPQH
J: TRBJ2-5; V: TRBV11-1; CDR3: ASSPGLVAETQY
J: TRBJ1-6; V: TRBV4-1; CDR3: ASSQAQGLDSPLH
J: TRBJ1-5; V: TRBV19; CDR3: ASSLDGRNSNQPQH
J: TRBJ1-5; V: TRBV2; CDR3: ASSGDLRPQH
J: TRBJ2-1; V: TRBV6-6; CDR3: ASSYHRDYREEQF
J: TRBJ1-3; V: TRBV5-1; CDR3: ASSRDGSSGNTIY
J: TRBJ2-7; V: TRBV9; CDR3: ASSRDIYEQY
J: TRBJ1-2; V: TRBV29-1; CDR3: SVEDPTLFGQNIYGYT
J: TRBJ2-7; V: TRBV11-2; CDR3: ASSPLTYEQY
J: TRBJ2-6; V: TRBV4-3; CDR3: ASSQRTGTVRANVLT
J: TRBJ1-2; V: TRBV6-5; CDR3: ASFGGHPNYGYT
J: TRBJ2-1; V: TRBV6-5; CDR3: ASSFGTQGSEQF
J: TRBJ2-1; V: TRBV7-8; CDR3: ASSLTGSSYNEQF